A selection of T cell receptor beta chains follows, all from one sample in a study of cytomegalovirus exposure and HLA in healthy donors. The table came from immunoSEQ multiplex PCR; TCRdb's copy has only in-frame clones and leaves some out. The sample yields 150,000 to 200,000 clones, approximately 85% seen once. What was sequenced was PBMCs. These receptors were taken from a man in his late teens or twenties in good health and CMV-seropositive. Each CDR3 is given with its conserved first and last residue. The D gene is left open where the match is weak. The size entry is marked missing in some rows and otherwise reads once, few, many or a size class.

.,TRBD1,TRBJ2-2,TRBV5-5,TGTGCCAGCAGCAATCAGGGGGCCGGGGAGCTGTTTTTT,CASSNQGAGELFF
.,TRBD1,TRBJ2-3,TRBV5-4,TGTGCCAGCAGGCCGACAGGGGGCGCGACAGATACGCAGTATTTT,CASRPTGGATDTQYF
.,TRBD2,TRBJ2-3,TRBV2,TGTGCCAGCAGTGTTCGGGGGGGCCAGGGCGCGCAGTATTTT,CASSVRGGQGAQYF
.,TRBD1,TRBJ1-4,TRBV11-2,TGTGCCAGCAGCTCCTGGACAGGACCGACAACTAATGAAAAACTGTTTTTT,CASSSWTGPTTNEKLFF
.,.,TRBJ2-1,TRBV19,TGTGCCAGTAGTATGGGCAGGGTCGATGAGCAGTTCTTC,CASSMGRVDEQFF
.,TRBD1,TRBJ1-5,TRBV19,TGTGCCAGTAGTATATCTAGGGGGCCCGAACCCCAGCATTTT,CASSISRGPEPQHF
.,TRBD1,TRBJ1-3,TRBV5-6,TGTGCCAGCAGCTCTAGGACAGGGAGAAGAGCTGGAAACACCATATATTTT,CASSSRTGRRAGNTIYF
.,.,TRBJ2-7,TRBV5-1,TGCGCCAGCAGCTCCAACCCTACGGACACCTCCTACGAGCAGTACTTC,CASSSNPTDTSYEQYF
.,TRBD1,TRBJ1-6,TRBV5-5,TGTGCCAGCAGCGCCGGACAGGGGGGTTCACCCCTCCACTTT,CASSAGQGGSPLHF
.,.,TRBJ2-7,TRBV6-5,TGTGGTCTAGTCGAGCAGTACTTC,CGLVEQYF
.,.,TRBJ2-2,TRBV7-6,TGTGCCAGCAGCTTAGTTCGACAGTTCGCGAACACCGGGGAGCTGTTTTTT,CASSLVRQFANTGELFF
once,.,TRBJ2-1,TRBV5-1,TGCGCCAGCAGAAATGAAGCTAGCGTCTACAATGAGCAGTTCTTC,CASRNEASVYNEQFF
.,.,TRBJ2-7,TRBV7-2,TGTGCCAGCAGCTCGTTTCCTTACGAGCAGTACTTC,CASSSFPYEQYF
.,TRBD2,TRBJ2-1,TRBV5-1,TGCGCCAGCAGCTTGTCTGTCGGGGGGAGCGTCTACAATGAGCAGTTCTTC,CASSLSVGGSVYNEQFF
few,TRBD1,TRBJ1-1,TRBV2,TGTGCCAGCAGTGAGACAGGGATGGGGTTGAGAGCTTTCTTT,CASSETGMGLRAFF
.,.,TRBJ2-1,TRBV20-1,TGCAGTGCTAGAGGTACTGATCAGCAGTTCTTC,CSARGTDQQFF
once,TRBD1,TRBJ1-3,TRBV9,TGTGCCAGCGGGGCGGCAGGGGGGTTCTCTGGAAACACCATATATTTT,CASGAAGGFSGNTIYF
.,TRBD2,TRBJ2-7,TRBV2,TGTGCCAGCAGTGATTCAGCGGGGGGGCACTACGAGCAGTACTTC,CASSDSAGGHYEQYF
.,.,TRBJ1-1,TRBV29-1,TGCAGCGTTGAAGATCTTCCGGGTGAAGCTTTCTTT,CSVEDLPGEAFF
few,.,TRBJ1-6,TRBV5-6,TGTGCCAGCAGCTTGTCTCCGAATTCACCCCTCCACTTT,CASSLSPNSPLHF